This T cell receptor beta chain appears in the sequencing data of a study of T cells in Graves' hyperthyroidism and ophthalmopathy. Diagnoses rested on clinical symptoms, serum thyroxine and TRAb, thyroid ultrasound and orbital computed tomography. From roughly 10 ml of fresh peripheral blood, PBMCs were isolated. Amplification of TCR beta CDR3 regions used RNA as the template. Using the HTBI primer set, a first-round RT-PCR was run on the TCR CDR3. TCRdb independently ran MiXCR on the multiplex PCR reads; one entry per CDR3 protein. The sample consists of about 690,000 distinct CDR3 sequences, roughly 17% of them appearing once. This clonotype was observed at least ten times. As yet, its antigen is unknown. Germline V gives CDR1 SGHAT, CDR2 FQNNGV. V gave up 1 base and J gave up 1 base, with 10 bases separating them. CDR3 length: 15 residues. Regarding the study as a whole: Stable hyperthyroidism and ophthalmopathy were separated using 13 V-J signatures.

The chain is built from TRBV11-2 and TRBJ1-1; TRBD1 is a possible D gene (6 bases). This TCR came from a man between 50 and 59 years old with Graves' hyperthyroidism. Sequencing was done on a sample of blood. CDR3 amino acids: CASSLGRTENTEAFF. CDR3 bases: TGTGCCAGCAGCTTAGGCAGGACAGAGAACACTGAAGCTTTCTTT.